Only one count was recorded for the clone carrying this T cell receptor (beta chain). Its antigen is unidentified. Other DNA variants within this sample encode the same CDR3. The data originate from a study of OX40 agonist ivuxolimab in advanced cancers. Looking at the study overall: The dose-escalation group included hepatocellular carcinoma, melanoma, renal cell carcinoma and head and neck cancer. Three dose-escalation patients had partial responses: one with hepatocellular carcinoma and two with cutaneous melanoma. Past anti-PD-1, anti-PD-L1 or anti-CTLA-4 therapy was accepted, and roughly 40% had received some. Study-wide findings and caveats: No antigen was identified for the clonally expanded peripheral T cells.

The repertoire was sequenced with immunoSEQ multiplex PCR; TCRdb's copy has only in-frame clones and lacks some. The sample comprises fewer than 45,000 clones, roughly 82% of which are singletons, and approximately 2% rests with the top ten. Germline V lookup: CDR1 MRHNA, CDR2 SNTAGT. The CDR3 has 14 amino acids. V dropped 0 bases and J dropped 4 bases, with 9 bases sitting between them. The input for sequencing was CD4+ or CD8+ T cells sorted from blood, taken in a trial of the OX40 agonist ivuxolimab. The clonotype comes from an adult with an advanced solid tumor such as melanoma, head and neck, liver or kidney cancer. This chain connects TRBV6-4 to TRBJ1-1; D call uncertain. This CDR3 is CASSDSSRGTEAFF. The CDR3 DNA reads as TGTGCCAGCAGTGACTCGAGTCGGGGCACTGAAGCTTTCTTT.